Listed below are T cell receptor beta chains from one sample, sequenced in a study of PD-1 blockade in classical Hodgkin lymphoma. Assay: immunoSEQ multiplex PCR; the TCRdb copy retains only in-frame clones and omits some. The sample has about 16,000 clones; about nine tenths are singletons. Material for sequencing was CD4+ T cells from blood. The receptors were sampled from a human donor with classical Hodgkin lymphoma. Both conserved end residues are part of each CDR3. The D gene is left open where the match is weak. Clone size appears in some rows only: once, few, many, or a class for an expanded clone.

d_call,clone_size,cdr3_length,v_call,j_call,cdr3_nt,cdr3_aa
TRBD2,.,16,TRBV30,TRBJ2-5,TGTGCCTGGAGTCGGACTAGGGGACGATCCCAAGAGACCCAGTACTTC,CAWSRTRGRSQETQYF
TRBD1,.,15,TRBV5-5,TRBJ2-7,TGTGCCAGCAGCCAACCGGGACAGGGGATACACGAGCAGTACTTC,CASSQPGQGIHEQYF
.,.,16,TRBV7-2,TRBJ1-1,TGTGCCAGCAGCTTAGCCGCAGTTGGGGGGAACACTGAAGCTTTCTTT,CASSLAAVGGNTEAFF
.,few,11,TRBV9,TRBJ2-5,TGTGCCAGCAGCGACCAAGAGACCCAGTACTTC,CASSDQETQYF
TRBD2,.,16,TRBV2,TRBJ2-2,TGTGCCAGCAGTGAAATGGTGGCGGGGGGCGCCGGGGAGCTGTTTTTT,CASSEMVAGGAGELFF
TRBD1,.,13,TRBV5-1,TRBJ1-1,TGCGCCAGCAGCCGGAGGCAGGGGGCTGAAGCTTTCTTT,CASSRRQGAEAFF
.,.,13,TRBV5-4,TRBJ2-3,TGTGCCATACAGGCGCCAAGCACAGATACGCAGTATTTT,CAIQAPSTDTQYF
TRBD1,.,14,TRBV2,TRBJ1-5,TGTGCCAGCAGCGTAGACAGGGTACGACAGCCCCAGCATTTT,CASSVDRVRQPQHF
.,.,10,TRBV6-1,TRBJ2-3,TGTGCCAGCATGGAAAATACGCAGTATTTT,CASMENTQYF
.,.,15,TRBV7-2,TRBJ1-5,TGTGCCAGCAGCTTAGGGGGCCCTAGCAATCAGCCCCAGCATTTT,CASSLGGPSNQPQHF
.,.,12,TRBV28,TRBJ1-5,TGTGCCGGGGCGGGGGGGAATCAGCCCCAGCATTTT,CAGAGGNQPQHF
.,.,11,TRBV30,TRBJ2-5,TGTGCCTGGAAAAGACGAGAGACCCAGTACTTC,CAWKRRETQYF
TRBD1,.,14,TRBV18,TRBJ1-2,TGTGCCAGCTCACCGACACAGGGGAACTATGGCTACACCTTC,CASSPTQGNYGYTF
.,.,12,TRBV6-1,TRBJ1-5,TGTGCCAGCATGGACCCTGTACAGCCCCAGCATTTT,CASMDPVQPQHF
.,once,12,TRBV5-6,TRBJ2-7,TGTGCCAGCAGCTCTACTCGGAGAGGGCAGTACTTC,CASSSTRRGQYF
.,.,17,TRBV19,TRBJ2-1,TGTGCCAGTAGTATGTCTCCTAGCGACCCCACCTACAATGAGCAGTTCTTC,CASSMSPSDPTYNEQFF
.,.,14,TRBV18,TRBJ1-2,TGTGCCAGCTCACCACAGGAGATAATCTATGGCTACACCTTC,CASSPQEIIYGYTF
.,.,18,TRBV6-1,TRBJ2-1,TGTGCCAGCAGTGTGGCCTGGGGTAAACGAAGCGGATTCGATGAGCAGTTCTTC,CASSVAWGKRSGFDEQFF
TRBD2,.,15,TRBV25-1,TRBJ2-7,TGTGCCAGCAGTGTCTCTGGGACTAGGACCTACGAGCAGTACTTC,CASSVSGTRTYEQYF
TRBD2,.,13,TRBV10-1,TRBJ2-3,TGCGCCAGCCAAAGCGGGGGCACAGATACGCAGTATTTT,CASQSGGTDTQYF
.,.,14,TRBV18,TRBJ2-1,TGTGCCAGCTCACCATCCCAGGGGGGTAATGAGCAGTTCTTC,CASSPSQGGNEQFF
TRBD2,.,17,TRBV2,TRBJ2-7,TGTGCCAGCAGAGCCATCCTTCTAGCGGGGGATCCCTACGAGCAGTACTTC,CASRAILLAGDPYEQYF
.,.,15,TRBV9,TRBJ2-7,TGTGCCAGCAGCGTAGGAGTTACCGGCGAGTACGAGCAGTACTTC,CASSVGVTGEYEQYF
.,.,13,TRBV6-1,TRBJ1-1,TGTGCCAGCAGTTGGGGCGTCGCCACTGAAGCTTTCTTT,CASSWGVATEAFF
.,.,11,TRBV28,TRBJ1-3,TGTGCCAGCAGTTTAGGAAACACCATATATTTT,CASSLGNTIYF
.,.,14,TRBV5-1,TRBJ1-5,TGCGCCAGCAGCTTGGACGGTAGCAATCAGCCCCAGCATTTT,CASSLDGSNQPQHF
TRBD1,.,14,TRBV19,TRBJ1-2,TGTGCCAGTATCCCTACCGGGACAGCCTATGGCTACACCTTC,CASIPTGTAYGYTF
.,.,18,TRBV7-2,TRBJ2-7,TGTGCCAGCAGCTTAGTAGCACCTGCAGGGCGCTCCTCCTACGAGCAGTACTTC,CASSLVAPAGRSSYEQYF
.,.,10,TRBV28,TRBJ1-4,TGTGCCAGCAGTTTCTATAGGACTGTTTTT,CASSFYRTVF
.,.,15,TRBV28,TRBJ1-5,TGTGCCAGCAGCCCTCAGCCAGCCCCCAATCAGCCCCAGCATTTT,CASSPQPAPNQPQHF
.,.,11,TRBV19,TRBJ2-7,TGTGCCAGTAGTGGGACCTACGAGCAGTACTTC,CASSGTYEQYF
TRBD1,.,15,TRBV29-1,TRBJ1-3,TGCAGCGTCTGGACAGGCGGCTTTTTTGGAAACACCATATATTTT,CSVWTGGFFGNTIYF
TRBD2,.,12,TRBV15,TRBJ2-7,TGTGCCGCGGGACTAGCGGGCTACGAGCAGTACTTC,CAAGLAGYEQYF
.,.,14,TRBV19,TRBJ2-2,TGTGCCAGTAACTCCCGGGGGAGTACCGGGGAGCTGTTTTTT,CASNSRGSTGELFF
TRBD2,.,14,TRBV5-1,TRBJ2-2,TGCGCCAGCAGCCTAGCGGGAGAGCTCGGGGAGCTGTTTTTT,CASSLAGELGELFF
.,.,14,TRBV6-9,TRBJ2-7,TGTGCCAGCAGTTATCTCTCCCCTTCCTACGAGCAGTACTTC,CASSYLSPSYEQYF
.,.,14,TRBV9,TRBJ2-7,TGTGCCAGCAGCGTAGACACTAGAGTGTACGAGCAGTACTTC,CASSVDTRVYEQYF
.,.,15,TRBV14,TRBJ2-1,TGTGCCAGCAGCCATAGACAGGAGCCCTACAATGAGCAGTTCTTC,CASSHRQEPYNEQFF
.,.,16,TRBV9,TRBJ1-2,TGTGCCAGCAGCTCCCCCACTGATCATTTTCGGTATGGCTACACCTTC,CASSSPTDHFRYGYTF
.,.,15,TRBV7-9,TRBJ1-4,TGTGCCAGCAGCTTAGCAGGGCACGTTAACGAAAAACTGTTTTTT,CASSLAGHVNEKLFF
.,few,13,TRBV27,TRBJ1-2,TGTGCCAGCAGCTTAACATGGAACTATGGCTACACCTTC,CASSLTWNYGYTF
.,.,13,TRBV29-1,TRBJ1-4,TGCAGCGTCTACTCTGCAACTAATGAAAAACTGTTTTTT,CSVYSATNEKLFF
.,.,15,TRBV7-8,TRBJ2-1,TGTGCCAGCAGGCTTAGTGGGAGCTCCTACAATGAGCAGTTCTTC,CASRLSGSSYNEQFF
.,.,12,TRBV29-1,TRBJ2-7,TGCAGCGTCCTGGACGGAACCTACGAGCAGTACTTC,CSVLDGTYEQYF
TRBD2,.,16,TRBV5-1,TRBJ2-1,TGCGCCAGCAGCGCCCTAGCGGAACCAAGATACAATGAGCAGTTCTTC,CASSALAEPRYNEQFF
TRBD2,.,12,TRBV5-6,TRBJ2-1,TGTGCCAGCGCCGTGACTAGCGGGAGAGAGTTCTTC,CASAVTSGREFF
TRBD2,.,14,TRBV5-6,TRBJ2-3,TGTGCCAGCAGCCCGAGCGGGGGCACAGATACGCAGTATTTT,CASSPSGGTDTQYF
TRBD1,.,13,TRBV7-7,TRBJ1-1,TGTGCCAGCAGCGCCGGACAGGGCACTGAAGCTTTCTTT,CASSAGQGTEAFF
.,.,14,TRBV6-1,TRBJ2-3,TGTGCCAGCAGGGTAGCGGATCGCACAGATACGCAGTATTTT,CASRVADRTDTQYF
TRBD2,once,13,TRBV5-6,TRBJ2-7,TGTGCCAGCAGCCGAACTAGCGGGAGCGAGCAGTACTTC,CASSRTSGSEQYF
.,once,13,TRBV29-1,TRBJ1-2,TGCAGCGTTGGAGGGGAAGTGCGCTATGGCTACACCTTC,CSVGGEVRYGYTF
TRBD2,.,15,TRBV11-2,TRBJ2-1,TGTGCCAGCAGCCCGGGACTAGCGGGAGGAAGAGAGCAGTTCTTC,CASSPGLAGGREQFF
TRBD2,.,16,TRBV25-1,TRBJ2-1,TGTGCCAGCAGTGGGGTAGCGGGGGGTAGCCTTAATGAGCAGTTCTTC,CASSGVAGGSLNEQFF
TRBD1,.,16,TRBV19,TRBJ1-2,TGTGCCAGTAGTGCCGCCGGGACAGGAATACAGTATGGCTACACCTTC,CASSAAGTGIQYGYTF
.,.,12,TRBV5-1,TRBJ2-5,TGCGCCAGCAGCTTTTACGAGGAGACCCAGTACTTC,CASSFYEETQYF
.,.,13,TRBV4-1,TRBJ1-4,TGCGCCAGCAGCCAAGTCAACGGGGAAAAACTGTTTTTT,CASSQVNGEKLFF
.,.,13,TRBV5-1,TRBJ2-7,TGCGCCAGCAGCGCGTTCGGAGCTAACGAGCAGTACTTC,CASSAFGANEQYF
TRBD2,.,13,TRBV6-5,TRBJ2-7,TGTGCCAGCAGTTACAGGGAGGGCTACGAGCAGTACTTC,CASSYREGYEQYF